Here is one TCR beta chain with its context. Antigen unknown. CDR1 is SGHTA, CDR2 FQGTGA, per germline. This CDR3 spans 14 amino acids. Per individual sample, eight separate reactions were used to make cDNA. TCRdb reprocessed the 5' RACE reads and stores each CDR3 protein as one record, lacking DNA. This listing includes 210,000 or so distinct CDR3 sequences. This specimen comes from a study of monozygotic twins with inflammatory bowel disease. Study conclusions and caveats: Among patients, repertoires may have gained variability from differing immunosuppressive treatments.

Sampling involved one blood draw (under 2.7 ml) for every donor. The genes are TRBV7-3 and TRBJ2-1; TCRdb outputs TRBD2, but without DNA this stays unchecked. Sequenced: blood. This sequence was found in a human donor with ulcerative colitis or Crohn's disease, or a healthy co-twin of an affected twin (not recorded which). This chain's CDR3 is CASSPTTGLGEQFF.